The next 25 T cell receptor beta chains were all read from a single sample in a study of early T cells in non-severe SARS-CoV-2 infection. MiXCR, run by TCRdb on the 5' RACE reads, gives a single entry per CDR3 protein. Among 25,000 to 35,000 distinct CDR3 sequences listed, around 7% were seen once. The source material was whole blood. The receptor source for this set is an adult who was a healthcare worker with PCR-confirmed SARS-CoV-2 infection or an uninfected control (not recorded which).

This clonotype counts as medium-sized. This sequence joins TRBV7-9 and TRBJ2-3; either TRBD1 or TRBD2 may fit D (5 bases each). Germline CDR1 and CDR2: SEHNR and FQNEAQ (reference sequence). The CDR3 runs to 13 residues. The V and J ends lost 5 bases and 4 bases respectively, with 10 bases between them. In nucleotides, the CDR3 is TGTGCCAGCAGCCCCCGGGGCCCAGATACGCAGTATTTT. Protein product: CASSPRGPDTQYF.

Ten or more counts support this clonotype. J is TRBJ2-7 and V is TRBV19; 7 bases are shared with TRBD1. V dropped 5 bases and J dropped 2; count of bases not matched to a gene: 3. This CDR3 comprises 13 residues. Germline V gives CDR1 LNHDA, CDR2 SQIVND (reference sequence). CDR3 amino acids: CASSRDRTYEQYF. CDR3 DNA sequence: TGTGCCAGTAGTCGGGACAGAACCTACGAGCAGTACTTC. Together with reference TRBV19 and TRBJ2-7, the CDR3 gives the full variable domain: DGGITQSPKYLFRKEGQNVTLSCEQNLNHDAMYWYRQDPGQGLRLIYYSQIVNDFQKGDIAEGYSVSREKKESFPLTVTSAQKNPTAFYLCASSRDRTYEQYFGPGTRLTVT.

This clonotype was recorded at least ten times. V is TRBV5-6 and J is TRBJ2-4; D is uncertain. This CDR3 contains 15 residues. Germline V gene lookup returns CDR1 SGHDT and CDR2 YYEEEE. The V gene lost 2 bases and the J gene lost 3 bases, with 12 bases spanning the gap. CDR3 sequence reads: CASSLNRGDKNIQYF. The DNA for the CDR3 is TGTGCCAGCAGCTTAAACAGAGGCGACAAAAACATTCAGTACTTC.

This clonotype was counted only a few times. The chain uses TRBV5-3 and TRBJ2-1, with D unresolved. TRBV5-3 is sorted into the ORF group, with uncertain function. Trimming shortened V by 4 bases and J by 0 bases, and 14 bases separated the two germline ends. This CDR3 contains 16 residues. The DNA of the CDR3 is TGTGCCAGAAGCCCCCCTAAAGCCCCCTCCTACAATGAGCAGTTCTTC. The encoded protein is CARSPPKAPSYNEQFF.

This clonotype came up a few times. V gene TRBV7-8 combines with J gene TRBJ2-2, with 7 bases matching TRBD1. Looked up from germline, CDR1 is SGHVS and CDR2 is FQNEAQ. The CDR3 runs 15 residues. Trimming removed 3 bases from V and 2 bases from J; junction bases left unmatched: 3. CDR3 in DNA: TGTGCCAGCAGCTTGGGACAGAAAAACACCGGGGAGCTGTTTTTT. It translates to CASSLGQKNTGELFF.

At least ten counts were recorded for this clonotype. CDR3 nucleotides: TGTGCCAGCAGACCTTTCTCTGGAAGCAACATTCAGTACTTC. Residues: CASRPFSGSNIQYF. The rearrangement uses TRBV28 and TRBJ2-4; D call uncertain. Germline V gene data show CDR1 as MDHEN and CDR2 as SYDVKM. The CDR3 is made up of 14 amino acids. V lost 6 bases, J lost 7 bases, and 16 bases lay in between.

This clonotype was found many times. The genes are TRBV28 and TRBJ2-7; a possible D gene is TRBD1 (6 bases). Germline V CDR1 and CDR2: MDHEN, SYDVKM. V gave up 6 bases and J gave up 3 bases, with 12 bases separating them. The CDR3 runs to 13 residues. The CDR3: CASRGTLFYEQYF. For the CDR3, the DNA is TGTGCCAGCAGGGGGACACTCTTCTACGAGCAGTACTTC.

Turning to this clonotype: A much larger clone differs by one base, so this may be a read error. The chain recombines TRBV7-8 with TRBJ2-1; 8 bases fit TRBD2. Germline V gives CDR1 SGHVS, CDR2 FQNEAQ. This CDR3 contains 16 residues. The CDR3 region has the DNA TGTGCCACCAGCGTCCGGGGGCTAGCGGGTTACAATGAGCAGTTCTTC. Its translation is CATSVRGLAGYNEQFF.

This clonotype was picked up a small number of times. CDR3 coding DNA: TGTGCCAGCAGCTTTTCAGGAGCGAACACTGAAGCTTTCTTT. This translates into CASSFSGANTEAFF. V is TRBV7-8 and J is TRBJ1-1; D uncertain. Trimming removed 3 bases at V and 1 base at J, with 9 bases between. Germline CDR1 is SGHVS and CDR2 is FQNEAQ. This CDR3 region has 14 residues.

The table lists this clonotype with many counts. The chain joins TRBV20-1 to TRBJ2-5; the match to TRBD2 covers 7 bases. CDR3 length: 12 residues. Germline V CDR1 and CDR2: DFQATT, SNEGSKA (reference sequence). J gave up 4 bases and V 4 bases, and 3 bases lay outside the gene matches. CDR3 sequence (DNA): TGCAGTGCTATACTAGCGAGAGAGACCCAGTACTTC. Translating gives CSAILARETQYF.

This clonotype was recorded many times. The rearrangement uses TRBV28 and TRBJ2-3; 14 nucleotides align to TRBD2. V gave up 5 bases and J gave up 3 bases; unmatched junction bases: 4. The CDR3 consists of 16 residues. Looked up from germline, CDR1 is MDHEN and CDR2 is SYDVKM. The CDR3 protein is CASSARLAGGTDTQYF. The CDR3 DNA follows: TGTGCCAGCAGTGCCCGACTAGCGGGAGGGACAGATACGCAGTATTTT.

This clonotype has ten or more counts. The V and J genes are TRBV4-1 and TRBJ1-4, with D unresolved. This CDR3 has 13 amino acids. The V gene's germline CDR1 is MGHRA and CDR2 YSYEKL. V shed 4 bases and J shed 7 bases, with 10 bases lying between them. As DNA, the CDR3 is TGCGCCAGCAGCCTCCTGGATGTTGAAAAACTGTTTTTT. It specifies CASSLLDVEKLFF.

This clonotype was seen at least ten times. This rearrangement joins TRBV24-1 to TRBJ2-2, with TRBD1 identical over 10 bases. The trim removed 3 bases at V and 4 bases at J, leaving 4 bases unmatched. The CDR3 totals 16 residues. Germline V gene lookup returns CDR1 KGHDR and CDR2 SFDVKD. The CDR3 bases are TGTGCCACCAGTGATCCGGGACAGGGGACCACCGGGGAGCTGTTTTTT. This codes for CATSDPGQGTTGELFF.

The V and J genes are TRBV9 and TRBJ1-2; D is unclear. The germline CDR1 and CDR2 sequences are SGDLS and YYNGEE. CDR3 length: 16 residues. Trimming stripped 0 bases from V and 7 bases from J, with 19 bases between. The DNA for the CDR3 is TGTGCCAGCAGCGTAGGACCTTTGACGGACGTTCGTGGCTACACCTTC. Protein sequence: CASSVGPLTDVRGYTF.

J is TRBJ1-3 and V is TRBV30; D ambiguous. CDR1 and CDR2 (germline): GTSNPN, SVGIG (reference sequence). CDR3 length equals 12 residues. V was pared by 0 bases and J by 6 bases, with 6 bases between. The CDR3 DNA follows: TGTGCCTGGAGTGTGGATGAAAACACCATATATTTT. Translated, it gives CAWSVDENTIYF.

For this clonotype: Germline is not matched at one junction end, which may reflect a read error. The rearrangement uses TRBV5-1 and TRBJ2-5; D is undetermined. This CDR3 has 11 residues. The germline CDR1 and CDR2 sequences are SGHRS and YFSETQ. CDR3 protein: CAGSSRETQYF. In DNA, the CDR3 is TGCGCCGGCAGCTCTCGAGAGACCCAGTACTTC.

This clonotype was seen many times. V usage is TRBV2 and J usage is TRBJ2-7; D is unresolved. There are 15 residues in the CDR3. Trimming cost V 7 bases and J 0 bases, with 16 bases left between them. Germline CDR1 reads SNHLY; CDR2 reads FYNNEI. This CDR3 reads CASIDGVPPSYEQYF. For the CDR3, the DNA is TGTGCCAGCATTGATGGGGTGCCCCCCTCCTACGAGCAGTACTTC.

Written as DNA, the CDR3 is TGTGCCAGCAGTGAGGTACTAGCGGGAGGCGAGCAGTTCTTC. Translating gives CASSEVLAGGEQFF. The chain joins TRBV6-1 to TRBJ2-1; 12 bases agree with TRBD2. V lost 3 bases and J lost 10; bases outside the gene matches: 4. The germline V gene encodes CDR1 MNHNS and CDR2 SASEGT. The CDR3 has 14 amino acids.

Worth noting for this clonotype: A much larger clone differs by one base, so this may be a read error. The chain has TRBV7-9 and TRBJ2-2; 7 bases line up with TRBD1. Germline CDR1 is SEHNR and CDR2 is FQNEAQ (reference sequence). CDR3 length equals 16 residues. CDR3 residues: CVSSSSRDRNTGELFF. The CDR3, as DNA: TGTGTCAGCAGCTCTAGCCGGGACAGGAACACCGGGGAGCTGTTTTTT.

This sequence joins TRBV5-4 and TRBJ2-3; D is perhaps TRBD2 (6 bases). The V gene lost 4 bases and the J gene lost 4 bases, with 19 bases spanning the gap. Looked up from germline, CDR1 is SGHNT and CDR2 is YYREEE (reference sequence). This CDR3 comprises 16 residues. The CDR3 coding sequence is TGTGCCAGCAGCCCCCCAGAGGGACTCCGCTCAGATACGCAGTATTTT. Translated: CASSPPEGLRSDTQYF.

The V and J genes are TRBV7-9 and TRBJ1-2; the match to TRBD1 covers 10 bases. This CDR3 region has 15 residues. Germline loops: CDR1 SEHNR, CDR2 FQNEAQ (reference sequence). After removal of 10 bases from V and 4 bases from J, the junction contained 12 bases not matched to a gene. In nucleotides, the CDR3 is TGTGCCACAGGACAGGGGGAATATCGTGGCTATGGCTACACCTTC. This sequence encodes CATGQGEYRGYGYTF. The variable domain in full, completed from reference TRBV7-9 and TRBJ1-2, reads DTGVSQNPRHKITKRGQNVTFRCDPISEHNRLYWYRQTLGQGPEFLTYFQNEAQLEKSRLLSDRFSAERPKGSFSTLEIQRTEQGDSAMYLCATGQGEYRGYGYTFGSGTRLTVV.

This clonotype was found many times. The chain employs TRBV4-2 and TRBJ2-1; possibly TRBD2 for D (5 bases). V was cut by 1 base and J by 2 bases, with 9 bases left in between. This CDR3 has 15 amino acids. Per the germline V gene, CDR1 is LGHNA and CDR2 is YNFKEQ. The CDR3 sequence is CASSQGGRTYNEQFF. In DNA form, the CDR3 reads TGTGCCAGCAGCCAAGGCGGGCGGACCTACAATGAGCAGTTCTTC.

This clonotype was picked up many times. The chain couples TRBV24-1 to TRBJ2-2, with D perhaps matching TRBD1 (5 bases). The CDR3 runs to 17 residues. With 2 bases removed from V and 7 bases from J, the gap between germline ends came to 19 bases. CDR1 and CDR2 from the germline V gene are KGHDR and SFDVKD. The CDR3 protein is CATSDSRGLGRNGELFF. For the CDR3, the DNA is TGTGCCACCAGTGATTCAAGGGGTCTGGGAAGAAACGGGGAGCTGTTTTTT.

This clonotype was counted between two and nine times. This chain uses TRBV30 with TRBJ2-7; D is unresolved. The V gene's germline CDR1 is GTSNPN and CDR2 SVGIG (reference sequence). V gave up 2 bases and J gave up 2 bases, with 4 bases separating them. This CDR3 comprises 11 residues. CDR3 DNA: TGTGCCTGGAGTTCCCCCTACGAGCAGTACTTC. Residues: CAWSSPYEQYF.

This clonotype was counted ten times or more. The chain uses TRBV19 and TRBJ2-1, with a possible D match to TRBD2 (6 bases). The V gene lost 10 bases and the J gene lost 3 bases, with 19 bases spanning the gap. In germline, CDR1 is LNHDA, CDR2 SQIVND (reference sequence). The CDR3 is made up of 15 amino acids. CDR3 nucleotides: TGTGCCACAAAAGGGCTAGCGCCACTCTACAATGAGCAGTTCTTC. Its translation: CATKGLAPLYNEQFF.